This TCR beta chain was identified in a study of tumor-infiltrating lymphocytes in primary liver carcinoma. Background on the study: Per sample, productive TCRbeta reads numbered roughly 3.65 to 7.13 million, similar across tissue types.

The input was 400 to 500 ng total RNA; TCR beta cDNA was made from it with a constant-region primer. Amplification in three nested multiplex PCR rounds with slightly modified ARM-PCR gave rise to TCR beta libraries. Amplification in the first two PCR rounds was performed using TRBV1-TRBV30 forward primers and a C-beta reverse primer for roughly 10 cycles each. A single record per CDR3 protein comes from TCRdb applying MiXCR to the multiplex PCR reads. In the table there are under 200,000 distinct CDR3 sequences, 65% of which are singletons. On this clonotype itself: Antigen: not known.

V was pared by 0 bases and J by 9 bases, with 12 bases of the junction left unmatched. CDR1 and CDR2 (germline): SGHAT, FQNNGV. CDR3 length: 16 residues. General observations from the study: In tumor-adjacent and tumor-blood pairs, overlap was lower than in tumor region pairs. The study found a significantly higher top-250-clone fraction in tumors than in blood (p = 0.039).

Out of unsorted whole blood came the blood RNA, and germline DNA was extracted as well. Patients in the cohort were treatment-naive and living with chronic HBV infection. Sequenced material: peripheral blood. This chain uses TRBV11-2 with TRBJ2-5; 8 bases fit TRBD2. This receptor was taken from a woman aged 55-70 years with primary liver carcinoma and hepatitis B virus infection. CDR3 sequence (DNA): TGTGCCAGCAGCTTAGATTTTTCCGTAGCGGGAAAGGCCCAGTACTTC. Amino acids: CASSLDFSVAGKAQYF.